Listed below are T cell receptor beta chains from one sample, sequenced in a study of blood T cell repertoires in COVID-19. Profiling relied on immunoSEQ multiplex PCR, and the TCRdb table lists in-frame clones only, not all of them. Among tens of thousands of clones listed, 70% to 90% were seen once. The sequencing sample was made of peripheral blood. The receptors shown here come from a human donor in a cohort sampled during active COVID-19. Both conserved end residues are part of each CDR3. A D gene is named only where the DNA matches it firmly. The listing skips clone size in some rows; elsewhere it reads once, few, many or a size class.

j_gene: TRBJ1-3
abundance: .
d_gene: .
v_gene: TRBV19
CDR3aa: CASSPVGPGNTIYF
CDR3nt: TGTGCCAGTAGCCCCGTGGGCCCTGGAAACACCATATATTTT

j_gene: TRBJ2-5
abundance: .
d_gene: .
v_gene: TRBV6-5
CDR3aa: CASIATAGQEIQYF
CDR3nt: TGTGCCAGCATTGCAACAGCGGGACAAGAGATCCAGTACTTC

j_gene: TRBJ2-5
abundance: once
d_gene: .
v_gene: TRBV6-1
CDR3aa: CASSELDRRETQYF
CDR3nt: TGTGCCAGCAGTGAGTTGGATCGGCGGGAGACCCAGTACTTC

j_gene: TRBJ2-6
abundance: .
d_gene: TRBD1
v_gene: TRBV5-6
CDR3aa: CASSLSPGTGREGANVLTF
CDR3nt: TGTGCCAGCAGCTTATCCCCCGGGACAGGAAGGGAAGGGGCCAACGTCCTGACTTTC

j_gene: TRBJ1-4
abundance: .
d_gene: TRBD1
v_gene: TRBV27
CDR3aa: CASRRTTGVATNEKLFF
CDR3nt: TGTGCCAGCAGACGAACAACAGGGGTAGCAACTAATGAAAAACTGTTTTTT

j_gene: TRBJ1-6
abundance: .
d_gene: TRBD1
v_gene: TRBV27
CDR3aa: CASSLWAGTGLDSPLHF
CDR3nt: TGTGCCAGCAGTTTATGGGCCGGGACAGGGCTGGATTCACCCCTCCACTTT

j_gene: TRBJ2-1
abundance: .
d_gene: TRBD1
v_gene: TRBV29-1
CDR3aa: CSVEPGTGDSYNEQFF
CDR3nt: TGCAGCGTTGAACCCGGGACAGGAGACTCCTACAATGAGCAGTTCTTC

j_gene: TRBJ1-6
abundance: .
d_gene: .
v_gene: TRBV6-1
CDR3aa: CASSDLGGHNSPLHF
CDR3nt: TGTGCCAGCAGTGATTTGGGCGGGCATAATTCACCCCTCCACTTT

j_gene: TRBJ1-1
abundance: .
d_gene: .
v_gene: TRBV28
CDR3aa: CASGGYRAGTEAFF
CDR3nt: TGTGCCAGCGGCGGTTACAGGGCTGGCACTGAAGCTTTCTTT

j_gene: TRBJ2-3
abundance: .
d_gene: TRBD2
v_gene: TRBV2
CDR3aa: CASSELGGGTDTQYF
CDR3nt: TGTGCCAGCAGTGAATTGGGGGGGGGCACAGATACGCAGTATTTT

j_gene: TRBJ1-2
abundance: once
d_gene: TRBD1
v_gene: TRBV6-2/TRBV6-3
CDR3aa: CASSSGQGGYGYTF
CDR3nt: TGTGCCAGCAGTTCCGGACAGGGGGGCTATGGCTACACCTTC

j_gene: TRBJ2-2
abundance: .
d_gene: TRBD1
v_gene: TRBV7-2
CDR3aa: CASSSQGIIGELFF
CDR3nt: TGTGCCAGCAGCTCACAGGGGATTATCGGGGAGCTGTTTTTT

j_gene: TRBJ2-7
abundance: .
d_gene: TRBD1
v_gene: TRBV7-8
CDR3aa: CASSRWGQTYEQYF
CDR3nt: TGTGCCAGCAGCCGCTGGGGACAGACCTACGAGCAGTACTTC

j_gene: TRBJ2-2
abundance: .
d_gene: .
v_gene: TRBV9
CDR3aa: CASSGTVNTGELFF
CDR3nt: TGTGCCAGCAGCGGGACTGTGAACACCGGGGAGCTGTTTTTT

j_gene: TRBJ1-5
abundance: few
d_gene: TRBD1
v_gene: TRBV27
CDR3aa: CASGDRGNQPQHF
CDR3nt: TGTGCCAGCGGTGACAGGGGTAATCAGCCCCAGCATTTT

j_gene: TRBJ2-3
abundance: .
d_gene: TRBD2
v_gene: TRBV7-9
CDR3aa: CASSLPSGGADTQYF
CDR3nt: TGTGCCAGCAGCTTACCTAGCGGGGGGGCAGATACGCAGTATTTT

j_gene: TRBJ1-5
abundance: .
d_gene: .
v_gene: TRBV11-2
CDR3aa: CASSPSGGRNQPQHF
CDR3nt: TGTGCCAGCAGCCCCTCCGGGGGGCGAAATCAGCCCCAGCATTTT

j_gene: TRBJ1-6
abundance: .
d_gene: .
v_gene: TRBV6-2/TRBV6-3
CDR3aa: CASSYDRQNYNSPLHF
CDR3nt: TGTGCCAGCAGTTATGATCGACAGAACTATAATTCACCCCTCCACTTT

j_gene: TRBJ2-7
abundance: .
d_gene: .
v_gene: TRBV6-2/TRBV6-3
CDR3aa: CASSPAGEADYEQYF
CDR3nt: TGTGCCAGCAGTCCCGCTGGAGAGGCGGACTACGAGCAGTACTTC

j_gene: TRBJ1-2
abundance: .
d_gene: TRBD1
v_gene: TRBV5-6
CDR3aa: CASSLGIQGFNYGYTF
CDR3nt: TGTGCCAGCAGCTTGGGGATACAGGGGTTTAACTATGGCTACACCTTC

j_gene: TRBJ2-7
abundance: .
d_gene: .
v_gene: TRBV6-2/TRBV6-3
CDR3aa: CASSTDGAGSYEQYF
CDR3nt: TGTGCCAGCAGTACGGACGGCGCGGGCTCCTACGAGCAGTACTTC

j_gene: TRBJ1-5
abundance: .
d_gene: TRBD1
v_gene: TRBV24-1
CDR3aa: CATSASPDRGSNQPQHF
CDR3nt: TGTGCCACCAGCGCGAGTCCAGACAGGGGTAGCAATCAGCCCCAGCATTTT

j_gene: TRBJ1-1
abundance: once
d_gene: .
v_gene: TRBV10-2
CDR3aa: CASSWGGDPGNTEAFF
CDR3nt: TGCGCCAGCAGCTGGGGCGGGGATCCAGGGAACACTGAAGCTTTCTTT

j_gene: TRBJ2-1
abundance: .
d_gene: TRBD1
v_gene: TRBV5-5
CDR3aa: CASSLGQGYNEQFF
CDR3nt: TGTGCCAGCAGCTTGGGACAGGGATACAATGAGCAGTTCTTC

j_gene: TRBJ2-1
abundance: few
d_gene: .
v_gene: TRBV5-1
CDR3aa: CASSLGPHNEQFF
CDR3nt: TGCGCCAGCAGCTTGGGGCCACACAATGAGCAGTTCTTC

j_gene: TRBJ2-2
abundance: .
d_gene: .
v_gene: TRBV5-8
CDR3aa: CASSLVQGNTGELFF
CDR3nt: TGTGCCAGCAGCTTGGTTCAGGGGAACACCGGGGAGCTGTTTTTT

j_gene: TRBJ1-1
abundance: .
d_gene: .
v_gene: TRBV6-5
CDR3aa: CASSHIYDGTSEAFF
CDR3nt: TGTGCCAGCAGTCACATATATGACGGGACAAGTGAAGCTTTCTTT

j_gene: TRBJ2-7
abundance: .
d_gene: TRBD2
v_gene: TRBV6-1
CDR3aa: CASSDRGLAGAGYEQYF
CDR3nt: TGTGCCAGCAGTGATCGGGGACTAGCGGGAGCCGGCTACGAGCAGTACTTC

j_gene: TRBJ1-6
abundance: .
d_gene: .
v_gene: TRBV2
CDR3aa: CASSQEGTDSPLHF
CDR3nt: TGTGCCAGCAGTCAGGAGGGAACGGATTCACCCCTCCACTTT

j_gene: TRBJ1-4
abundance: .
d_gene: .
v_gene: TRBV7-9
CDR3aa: CASSLVGGANEKLFF
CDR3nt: TGTGCCAGCAGCTTAGTCGGAGGGGCTAATGAAAAACTGTTTTTT

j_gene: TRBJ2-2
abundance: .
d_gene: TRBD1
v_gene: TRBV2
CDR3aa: CASTLTGTGELFF
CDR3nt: TGTGCCAGCACTCTGACAGGGACCGGGGAGCTGTTTTTT

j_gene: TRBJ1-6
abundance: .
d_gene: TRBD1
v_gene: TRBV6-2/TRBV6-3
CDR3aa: CASSYSGTEFSYNSPLHF
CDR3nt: TGTGCCAGCAGTTACTCGGGGACAGAATTCTCCTATAATTCACCCCTCCACTTT

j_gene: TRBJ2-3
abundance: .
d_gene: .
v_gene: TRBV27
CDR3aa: CASSPAGLSTDTQYF
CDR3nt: TGTGCCAGCAGTCCCGCGGGGTTAAGCACAGATACGCAGTATTTT

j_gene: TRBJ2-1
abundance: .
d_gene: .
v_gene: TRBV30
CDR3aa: CAWSGFTGWFF
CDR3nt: TGTGCCTGGAGTGGGTTCACAGGTTGGTTCTTC

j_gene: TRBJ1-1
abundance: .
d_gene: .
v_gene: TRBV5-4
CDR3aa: CASSARDRGSEAFF
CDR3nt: TGTGCCAGCAGCGCTAGGGACCGGGGGTCCGAAGCTTTCTTT

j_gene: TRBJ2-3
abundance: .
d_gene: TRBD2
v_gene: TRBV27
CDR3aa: CASSPRGRGSVGPQITQYF
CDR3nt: TGTGCCAGCAGTCCTAGAGGGAGGGGCAGCGTCGGCCCACAGATTACGCAGTATTTT

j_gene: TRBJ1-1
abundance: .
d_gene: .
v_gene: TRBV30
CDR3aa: CAWRPGPRGNTEAFF
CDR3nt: TGTGCCTGGAGACCGGGCCCTAGGGGGAACACTGAAGCTTTCTTT

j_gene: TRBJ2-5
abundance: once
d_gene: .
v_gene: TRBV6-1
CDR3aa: CASSEAGTGWETQYF
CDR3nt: TGTGCCAGCAGTGAAGCCGGTACAGGTTGGGAGACCCAGTACTTC

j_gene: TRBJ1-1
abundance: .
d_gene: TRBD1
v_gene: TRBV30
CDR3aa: CAWSVAGGTEAFF
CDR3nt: TGTGCCTGGAGTGTCGCAGGGGGAACTGAAGCTTTCTTT

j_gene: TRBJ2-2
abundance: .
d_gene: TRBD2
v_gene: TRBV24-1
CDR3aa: CATSDALGLAGAGTGELFF
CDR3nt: TGTGCCACCAGTGACGCGCTGGGACTAGCGGGAGCGGGTACCGGGGAGCTGTTTTTT